This T cell receptor beta chain was identified during a study of cytomegalovirus exposure and HLA in healthy donors. Study outcomes and limitations: Fewer than 200 TCR beta chains were listed as cytomegalovirus-associated. Several V segments, TRBV6-2 and TRBV6-3 among them, could not be told apart and were dropped. Across all donors, roughly uniform sequencing depth was an assumption of the presence/absence analyses.

After removal of 3 bases from V and 1 base from J, the junction contained 2 bases not matched to a gene. Germline loops: CDR1 SGHVS, CDR2 FQNEAQ. The CDR3 length is 14 residues. PCR employed 60 Vbeta and 13 Jbeta primers. This table comes from immunoSEQ multiplex PCR, and its TCRdb copy is limited to in-frame clones, with some not included. In the table there are 150,000 to 200,000 clones, about 80% of which are singletons. Notes on this clone: What it recognizes is unknown. This sample includes further DNA sequences coding for the same CDR3.

It was healthy bone marrow donors who served as donors. The sequence was obtained from a man aged 25 to 45 in good health and CMV-seronegative. The J gene is TRBJ1-1, the V gene TRBV7-8, with 7 positions matching TRBD1. Specimen: PBMCs. CDR3 residues: CASSLRQGNTEAFF. CDR3 coding DNA: TGTGCCAGCAGCTTGAGACAGGGGAACACTGAAGCTTTCTTT.